The 11 T cell receptor beta chains reported below all come from one sample, sequenced in a study of T cell responses to AZD1222 COVID-19 vaccine (dated by TCRdb to the early 2020s). The label giving this sample's time point can be read as: baseline before first vaccination. This specimen's treatment or condition label, interpreted: meningococcal conjugate vaccine given as trial control. Library generation was performed with the immunoSEQ multiplex PCR assay. The table was pulled from immuneACCESS by TCRdb, which kept in-frame rearrangements only. Such tables lose some clones; where checked, under half of the loss comes from unresolved V genes, and the rest has no known cause. For this sample the table gives about 160,000 clones, of which approximately 90% were detected only once. The ten top clones hold about 4.6% of the sample. Sequences were derived from peripheral blood, sampled on day 0 of MenACWY control vaccination. These receptor sequences come from an adult in good health.

This clone was detected once. The chain couples TRBV6-6 to TRBJ1-5; D remains ambiguous. CDR3 length: 14 amino acids. V was trimmed by 4 bases and J by 3 bases, leaving 10 bases between them. The germline gives CDR1 MNHNY, CDR2 SVGAGI (reference sequence). The CDR3 nucleotides are TGTGCCAGCAGTTCCTCCGACCCCAATCAGCCCCAGCATTTT. It codes for CASSSSDPNQPQHF.

The genes are TRBV29-1 and TRBJ1-1, with D possibly being TRBD1 (5 bases). Germline CDR1 reads SQVTM; CDR2 reads ANQGSEA. This CDR3 comprises 15 residues. The germline V and J ends were trimmed by 5 bases and 1 base, with 17 bases remaining between them. DNA of the CDR3: TGCAGCGTTTTGGGGGGTAAGGGATCGAACACTGAAGCTTTCTTT. It is translated as CSVLGGKGSNTEAFF.

The V gene is TRBV19, the J gene TRBJ1-1, with 7 bases fitting TRBD1. The ends lost 4 bases at V and 0 bases at J; junction bases unmatched: 14. Germline CDR1 is LNHDA and CDR2 is SQIVND (reference sequence). The CDR3 sequence is 18 residues long. CDR3 in DNA: TGTGCCAGTAGTACAGTTCACGGGACAGCCCCCATGAACACTGAAGCTTTCTTT. It encodes CASSTVHGTAPMNTEAFF.

This chain links TRBV18 with TRBJ2-7; either TRBD1 or TRBD2 may supply D (5 bases each). V shed 5 bases and J shed 7 bases, with 18 bases lying between them. Germline V gene sequence: CDR1 KGHSH, CDR2 LQKENI. CDR3 length: 14 amino acids. Written as DNA, the CDR3 is TGTGCCAGCTCAGTAGGGACGGCTCAGAAGGAGCAGTACTTC. This translates into CASSVGTAQKEQYF. Together with reference TRBV18 and TRBJ2-7, the CDR3 gives the full variable domain: NAGVMQNPRHLVRRRGQEARLRCSPMKGHSHVYWYRQLPEEGLKFMVYLQKENIIDESGMPKERFSAEFPKEGPSILRIQQVVRGDSAAYFCASSVGTAQKEQYFGPGTRLTVT.

This clone was detected only once. This rearrangement joins TRBV6-6 to TRBJ1-1; D is possibly TRBD1 (5 bases). V lost 7 bases, J lost 0 bases, and 12 bases lay in between. From germline, CDR1 is MNHNY and CDR2 SVGAGI (reference sequence). The CDR3 is 14 residues long. CDR3 loop: CASTDTRVNTEAFF. The CDR3 nucleotides read TGTGCCAGCACGGACACCCGGGTGAACACTGAAGCTTTCTTT.

The J gene is TRBJ2-5, the V gene TRBV19, with D tentatively TRBD1 (6 bases). The CDR3 extends over 15 amino acids. Per germline, CDR1 LNHDA and CDR2 SQIVND (reference sequence). Trimming stripped 5 bases from V and 1 base from J, with 14 bases between. The CDR3 is CASSRSGQSQETQYF. The CDR3 region has the DNA TGTGCCAGTAGTCGATCCGGACAGTCCCAAGAGACCCAGTACTTC.

The chain is built from TRBV7-3 and TRBJ2-1; no definite D call. The V and J ends lost 2 bases and 10 bases respectively, with 12 bases between them. Looked up from germline, CDR1 is SGHTA and CDR2 is FQGTGA. The CDR3 runs 13 residues. In DNA form, the CDR3 reads TGTGCCAGCAGCTTATTTGGGGTGAAGGAGCAGTTCTTC. Residues: CASSLFGVKEQFF.

The chain combines TRBV5-6 with TRBJ1-6; 9 bases match TRBD1. This CDR3 comprises 15 residues. Germline V gene sequence: CDR1 SGHDT, CDR2 YYEEEE. Trimming removed 4 bases from V and 9 bases from J; junction bases left unmatched: 8. CDR3 in amino acids: CASSRDRVVGSPLHF. CDR3 nucleotide sequence: TGTGCCAGCAGCCGGGACAGGGTGGTTGGTTCACCCCTCCACTTT.

The chain uses TRBV19 and TRBJ1-1; D may be TRBD1 (5 bases). CDR3 length: 15 residues. Germline V CDR1 and CDR2: LNHDA, SQIVND (reference sequence). V gave up 2 bases and J gave up 4 bases, with 14 bases separating them. The CDR3 DNA follows: TGTGCCAGTAGTATACATCAGGGTTGGGTCACTGAAGCTTTCTTT. As protein: CASSIHQGWVTEAFF. The full variable domain, rest sourced from reference TRBV19 and TRBJ1-1, is DGGITQSPKYLFRKEGQNVTLSCEQNLNHDAMYWYRQDPGQGLRLIYYSQIVNDFQKGDIAEGYSVSREKKESFPLTVTSAQKNPTAFYLCASSIHQGWVTEAFFGQGTRLTVV.

V is TRBV27 and J is TRBJ1-1; D not certain. The CDR3 is 14 residues long. Germline CDR1 reads MNHEY; CDR2 reads SMNVEV (reference sequence). Trimming took off 7 bases at V and 1 base at J, with 13 bases between the two ends. The CDR3 sequence is CASTHRMGNTEAFF. In DNA form, the CDR3 reads TGTGCCAGCACCCACCGTATGGGGAACACTGAAGCTTTCTTT.

This chain uses TRBV27 with TRBJ1-1; 8 positions match TRBD1. Looked up from germline, CDR1 is MNHEY and CDR2 is SMNVEV (reference sequence). V lost 2 bases, J lost 5 bases, and 7 bases stayed unmatched. This CDR3 has 15 amino acids. In DNA form, the CDR3 reads TGTGCCAGCAGTTTACGCAGGGGGCAAGCAACTGAAGCTTTCTTT. Protein product: CASSLRRGQATEAFF.